This TCR beta chain was identified in a study of shared clonotypes between healthy human individuals. Overall study results and limits: Estimated richness values were generally larger in naive subsets than in memory subsets.

In the authors' workflow: Quality scores were absent from the junction-only immunoSEQ sequences, so filtering differed. Sequencing used immunoSEQ multiplex PCR; TCRdb keeps in-frame clones, though not all of them. V and J calls and clone size follow that table, whereas D and trimming were derived from the DNA. Of around 1.9 million clones in the sample, roughly 91% were seen once. As regards this clone: Its target is not known.

The CDR3 loop spans 11 amino acids. Germline V gene data show CDR1 as LNHNV and CDR2 as YYDKDF (reference sequence). V was shortened by 6 bases and J by 4 bases, with 5 bases between the two germline ends. Naive CD8 cells were CD45RO-negative, positively selected for CCR7, excluding terminally differentiated effector memory CD45RA+ cells. The donor population consisted of healthy HIV-negative adults with no recent acute infections or vaccinations. The chain links TRBV15 to TRBJ2-3, with D hard to call. This receptor was obtained from a young man in good health. Some clones in this sample may be carry-over from other donors' samples. The sequenced sample consisted of naive CD8+ T cells from PBMCs. In DNA form, the CDR3 reads TGTGCCACCAGGGACGCAGATACGCAGTATTTT. Translated, it gives CATRDADTQYF.